The clone carrying this T cell receptor beta chain occurred once. One end of the junction does not line up with germline, which may come from a read error. Assay: immunoSEQ multiplex PCR; the TCRdb copy retains only in-frame clones and omits some. The table has about 46,000 clones, roughly nine tenths seen once. Everyone who took part was about 18 to 89 years old, and they came from about two dozen US areas. Participants' reported clinical history set cohort assignment. Recovery meant two consecutive negative NP/OP PCR tests, professional clearance, or resolved symptoms. The germline gives CDR1 SNHLY, CDR2 FYNNEI. This CDR3 has 14 residues. This specimen comes from a study of blood T cell repertoires in COVID-19. Study summary: Researchers got acute and convalescent COVID-19 samples from the United States, Italy and Spain.

The chain joins TRBV2 to TRBJ2-1; tentative D call: TRBD2 (7 bases). The source of this sequence is a woman in her fifties or sixties who had recovered from COVID-19. The sequenced material came from PBMCs or T cells enriched from blood (not recorded which). CDR3 nucleotides: TGTGCCAGCAGTGCCCCTCGTATGGCGGGGGCGTCTGTCTTC. This codes for CASSAPRMAGASVF.